This TCR beta chain came from a study of CD8+CD57+ T cells in acquired aplastic anemia. Study overall: The sorted CD4+ and CD8+ cells yielded an average roughly 3 ug of DNA. General study findings and limits: Patients shared around 31 CD8+ CDR3 sequences with controls.

Sequencing was done on patients that had shown CD8+CD57+ cell expansion by flow cytometry. Template material for TCR beta VDJ and CDR3 profiling consisted of genomic DNA. In TCRdb, the reads were re-called with MiXCR into one record per CDR3 protein. The profile covers about 190,000 distinct CDR3 sequences, with nearly 50% appearing a single time and around 9.7% taken by the ten largest. With 4 bases clipped from V and 10 bases from J, the junction kept 11 bases outside the gene matches. Germline values: CDR1 SGHDT, CDR2 YYEEEE. The CDR3 runs 15 residues. This clonotype was counted many times. Its antigen remains unknown.

Sequenced input: sorted CD4+, CD8+, or CD8+CD57+ T cells (not recorded which) from PBMCs. The rearrangement uses TRBV5-6 and TRBJ1-1; 12 bases fit TRBD1. This sequence originates from a human donor with aplastic anemia. The DNA for the CDR3 is TGTGCCAGCAGCATTCCGGGACAGGGGGCTAACGGAGCTTTCTTT. Encoded protein: CASSIPGQGANGAFF.